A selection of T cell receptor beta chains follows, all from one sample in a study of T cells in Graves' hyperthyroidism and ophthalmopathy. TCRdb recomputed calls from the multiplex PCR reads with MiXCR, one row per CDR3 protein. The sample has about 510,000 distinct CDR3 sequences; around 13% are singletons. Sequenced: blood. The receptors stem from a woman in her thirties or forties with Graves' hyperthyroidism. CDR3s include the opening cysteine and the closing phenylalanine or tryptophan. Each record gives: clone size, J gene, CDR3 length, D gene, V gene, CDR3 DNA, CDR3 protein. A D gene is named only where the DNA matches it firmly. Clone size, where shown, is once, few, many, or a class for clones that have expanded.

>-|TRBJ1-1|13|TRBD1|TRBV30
TGTGCCACGAAAAACAGGGGTTTTGAGCAAGCTTTCTTT
CATKNRGFEQAFF
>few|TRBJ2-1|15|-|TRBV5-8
TGTGCCAGCAGCTTGGGAGCACCCTCCTACAATGAGCAGTTCTTC
CASSLGAPSYNEQFF
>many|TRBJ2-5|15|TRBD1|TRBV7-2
TGTGCCAGCAGCTTTCTGGGACAGGGCCAAGAGACCCAGTACTTC
CASSFLGQGQETQYF
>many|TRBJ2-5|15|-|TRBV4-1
TGCGCCAGCAGCCAAGCCGGACTCACACAAGAGACCCAGTACTTC
CASSQAGLTQETQYF
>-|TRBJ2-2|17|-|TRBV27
TGTGCCAGCAGTTTTCCGCCACAGGGAACGAACACCGGGGAGCTGTTTTTT
CASSFPPQGTNTGELFF
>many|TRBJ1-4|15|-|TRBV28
TGTGCCAGCAGTTTAACAGCTGCAACTAATGAAAAACTGTTTTTT
CASSLTAATNEKLFF
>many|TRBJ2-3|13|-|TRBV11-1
TGTGCCAGCAGCTTATGGGGTGCAGATACGCAGTATTTT
CASSLWGADTQYF
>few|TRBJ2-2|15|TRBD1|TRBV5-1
TGCGCCAGCAGCATCGGGACAGATAGGGCCGGGGAGCTGTTTTTT
CASSIGTDRAGELFF
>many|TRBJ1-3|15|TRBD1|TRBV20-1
TGCAGTGCTAGCCCACGACAGGGAACTGGAAACACCATATATTTT
CSASPRQGTGNTIYF
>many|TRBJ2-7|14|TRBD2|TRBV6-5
TGTGCCAGCAGTTACGGGACTAGCGTCTACGAGCAGTACTTC
CASSYGTSVYEQYF
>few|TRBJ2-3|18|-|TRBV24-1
TGTGCCACCAGTGATCCATATACGGAAGCCCTAGGCACAGATACGCAGTATTTT
CATSDPYTEALGTDTQYF
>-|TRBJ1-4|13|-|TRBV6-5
TGTGCCAGCAGTTACTCTCTGGACGAAAAACTGTTTTTT
CASSYSLDEKLFF
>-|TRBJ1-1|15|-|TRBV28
TGTGCCAGCAGTCCTGATGCGGGCCCGGGCACTGAAGCTTTCTTT
CASSPDAGPGTEAFF
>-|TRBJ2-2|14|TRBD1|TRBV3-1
TGTGCCAGCAGCAAGGGACAGGGGGTCGGGGAGCTGTTTTTT
CASSKGQGVGELFF
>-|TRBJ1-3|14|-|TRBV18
TGTGCCAGCTCACCGCAAGACTCTGGAAACACCATATATTTT
CASSPQDSGNTIYF
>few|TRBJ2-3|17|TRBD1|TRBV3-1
TGTGCCAGCAGTCCAAGCCGGGGCCAGGGGGCCACAGATACGCAGTATTTT
CASSPSRGQGATDTQYF
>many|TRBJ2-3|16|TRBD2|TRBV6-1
TGTGCCAGCAGTCCGCTGGGCAGCGGGAGGTCAGATACGCAGTATTTT
CASSPLGSGRSDTQYF
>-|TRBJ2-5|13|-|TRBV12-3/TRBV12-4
TGTGCCAGCACCCGGGGGGCGGAAGAGACCCAGTACTTC
CASTRGAEETQYF
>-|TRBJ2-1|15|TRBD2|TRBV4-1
TGCGCCAGCAGCCAAGATGTACTAGCGGCGGGTGAGCAGTTCTTC
CASSQDVLAAGEQFF
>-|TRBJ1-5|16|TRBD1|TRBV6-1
TGTGCCAGCAGTTCCAGACAGGGTATGATCAATCAGCCCCAGCATTTT
CASSSRQGMINQPQHF
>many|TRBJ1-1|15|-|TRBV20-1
TGCAGTGCTAGAGACGACAGGATTCGTGGGGCTGAAGCTTTCTTT
CSARDDRIRGAEAFF
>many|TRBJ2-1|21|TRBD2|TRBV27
TGTGCCAGCAGTCGAACCGGGCTAGGGCTAGCGGGAGGACCTCTCTACAATGAGCAGTTCTTC
CASSRTGLGLAGGPLYNEQFF
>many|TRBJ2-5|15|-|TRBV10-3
TGTGCCATCAGTGAGTCGGAGCGGGCCCGAGAGACCCAGTACTTC
CAISESERARETQYF
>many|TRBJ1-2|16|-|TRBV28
TGTGCCAGCAGTTTATTAGGTGGGGGTACCGGCTATGGCTACACCTTC
CASSLLGGGTGYGYTF
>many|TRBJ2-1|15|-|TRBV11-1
TGTGCCAGCAGCTTAGTCCGGGGGCATGACAATGAGCAGTTCTTC
CASSLVRGHDNEQFF
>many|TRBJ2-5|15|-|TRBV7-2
TGTGCCAGCACCCCGCGGGTGACAGTGCAAGAGACCCAGTACTTC
CASTPRVTVQETQYF